This TCR gamma chain was identified in a study of gamma delta lymphoproliferative disorders and STAT genes. Study-level background: At least 50 ng of genomic DNA went into each LymphoTrack Dx TCRG Assay library. For the delta chain, EuroClonality-NGS standard procedure was applied.

The CDR3 has 11 amino acids. The trim removed 7 bases at V and 12 bases at J, leaving 12 bases unmatched. CDR1 and CDR2 from the germline V gene are EGSNGY and YDSYNSKV. Sequencing used genomic DNA taken from PBMCs of patients and controls. This clone is classed as medium-sized. Its specificity is unknown. The study, taken as a whole, reports: Nearly all major patient gamma and delta clonotypes were public. Whether leukemic clones are public or private remains unconfirmed.

TCRdb fed the multiplex PCR reads to CATT. Of several thousand gamma-chain clones listed, around 6.5% are singletons. The sequence derives from a human donor in good health. This rearrangement joins TRGV2 to TRGJ1 or TRGJ2. TCRdb does not report a J gene; here it was assigned by matching the DNA to germline references. Specimen: blood. The CDR3 DNA reads TGTGCCACCTGTGTAAATGGGAGGAAACTCTTT. Amino acids: CATCVNGRKLF.